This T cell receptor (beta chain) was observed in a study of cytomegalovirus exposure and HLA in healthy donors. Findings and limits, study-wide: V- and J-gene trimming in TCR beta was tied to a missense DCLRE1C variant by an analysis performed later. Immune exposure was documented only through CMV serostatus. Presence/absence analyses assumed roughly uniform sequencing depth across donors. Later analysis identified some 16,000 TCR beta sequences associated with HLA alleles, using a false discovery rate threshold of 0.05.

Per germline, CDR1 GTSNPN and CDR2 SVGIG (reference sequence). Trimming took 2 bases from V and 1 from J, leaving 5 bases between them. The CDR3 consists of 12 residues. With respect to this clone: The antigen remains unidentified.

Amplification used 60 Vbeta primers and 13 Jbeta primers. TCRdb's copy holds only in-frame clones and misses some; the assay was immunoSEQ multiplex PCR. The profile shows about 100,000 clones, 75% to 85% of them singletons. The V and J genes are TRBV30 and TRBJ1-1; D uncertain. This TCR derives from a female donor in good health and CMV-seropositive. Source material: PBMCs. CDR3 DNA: TGTGCCTGGAGTCGAGCGAACACTGAAGCTTTCTTT. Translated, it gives CAWSRANTEAFF.